The 22 T cell receptor beta chains in this list originate from one sample, sequenced in a study of OX40 agonist ivuxolimab in advanced cancers. TCRdb keeps only in-frame clones here, not all; method: immunoSEQ multiplex PCR. The sample records 100,000 or so clones, around nine tenths being singletons. This material consisted of CD4+ or CD8+ T cells sorted from blood, taken in a trial of the OX40 agonist ivuxolimab. These receptors originate from an adult with an advanced solid tumor such as melanoma, head and neck, liver or kidney cancer.

The chain combines TRBV11-2 with TRBJ1-4, with D uncertain. Germline assignment: CDR1 SGHAT and CDR2 FQNNGV. Trimming took 0 bases from V and 6 from J, leaving 8 bases between them. This CDR3 region has 14 residues. CDR3 sequence (DNA): TGTGCCAGCAGCTTAGAGTTCTGGGATGAAAAACTGTTTTTT. It is translated as CASSLEFWDEKLFF.

This chain links TRBV5-4 with TRBJ2-7; 12 nucleotides match TRBD1. Trimming took 4 bases from V and 7 from J; bases not matched to a gene: 6. Per germline, CDR1 SGHNT and CDR2 YYREEE (reference sequence). This CDR3 is 14 amino acids long. Here the CDR3 DNA reads TGTGCCAGCAGCCCGGGACAGGGGGCGGGGGAGCAGTACTTC. Translation gives CASSPGQGAGEQYF.

J is TRBJ2-3 and V is TRBV18; 14 nucleotides line up with TRBD2. The germline V gene has CDR1 KGHSH and CDR2 LQKENI. The CDR3 contains 17 residues. V lost 3 bases, J lost 4 bases, and 6 bases stayed unmatched. DNA of the CDR3: TGTGCCAGCTCACCGGGACTAGCGGGAGTTGGCGCAGATACGCAGTATTTT. Its translation: CASSPGLAGVGADTQYF. The whole variable domain, remainder taken from reference TRBV18 and TRBJ2-3, is NAGVMQNPRHLVRRRGQEARLRCSPMKGHSHVYWYRQLPEEGLKFMVYLQKENIIDESGMPKERFSAEFPKEGPSILRIQQVVRGDSAAYFCASSPGLAGVGADTQYFGPGTRLTVL.

The chain has TRBV6-5 and TRBJ1-2; possibly TRBD1 for D (5 bases). This CDR3 comprises 14 residues. The germline V gene has CDR1 MNHEY and CDR2 SVGAGI. V shed 5 bases and J shed 8 bases, with 18 bases lying between them. The CDR3 DNA reads as TGTGCCAGCAGTGAGCCGCCCGGGGCGCTGGGCTACACCTTC. This gives the protein CASSEPPGALGYTF.

This chain links TRBV5-8 with TRBJ2-1, with D possibly TRBD2 on 5 matching bases. The V gene lost 0 bases and the J gene lost 10 bases, with 20 bases spanning the gap. Germline V CDR1 and CDR2: SGHTS, YDEGEE. The CDR3 consists of 16 residues. CDR3 in DNA: TGTGCCAGCAGCTTGGCCCTGTATACGGGAATTGGAGAGCAGTTCTTC. It specifies CASSLALYTGIGEQFF.

This sequence joins TRBV7-3 and TRBJ2-5; TRBD2 matches at 12 bases. The CDR3 spans 15 residues. V lost 5 bases to trimming and J lost 4 bases; unmatched junction nucleotides: 5. Germline V gene data show CDR1 as SGHTA and CDR2 as FQGTGA. CDR3 nucleotides: TGTGCCAGCAGCCCCTCGGGACTAGCGGGAGAGACCCAGTACTTC. This translates into CASSPSGLAGETQYF.

V is TRBV11-2 and J is TRBJ1-1, with TRBD1 matching over 10 bases. J lost 8 bases, V lost 4 bases, and 13 bases had no gene match. Germline CDR1 and CDR2: SGHAT and FQNNGV. The CDR3 consists of 16 residues. The CDR3 DNA reads as TGTGCCAGCAGCTCGGAGACAGGGGGCACGGCTGTGGAAGCTTTCTTT. Residues: CASSSETGGTAVEAFF.

This clone was picked up a small number of times. This rearrangement joins TRBV29-1 to TRBJ2-6; 7 nucleotides match TRBD1. The CDR3 is 15 residues long. Germline values: CDR1 SQVTM, CDR2 ANQGSEA. J gave up 0 bases and V 7 bases, and 6 bases lay outside the gene matches. CDR3 in amino acids: CSARQGSSGANVLTF. The CDR3 coding sequence is TGCAGCGCCAGACAGGGAAGCTCTGGGGCCAACGTCCTGACTTTC.

By sample fraction, this clone is medium-sized. The chain carries TRBV28 and TRBJ1-5; no clear D gene. V lost 4 bases, J lost 5 bases, and 3 bases lay in between. This CDR3 is built from 11 residues. CDR1 MDHEN and CDR2 SYDVKM come from the germline V gene. The CDR3 nucleotides are TGTGCCAGCAGTTCCTATCAGCCCCAGCATTTT. It yields the protein CASSSYQPQHF.

The chain has TRBV15 and TRBJ2-7; D unresolved. V shed 3 bases and J shed 6 bases, with 12 bases lying between them. Germline CDR1 reads LNHNV; CDR2 reads YYDKDF (reference sequence). The CDR3 loop spans 13 amino acids. The CDR3 spells CATSRETLFEQYF. In DNA, the CDR3 is TGTGCCACCAGCAGGGAGACCCTTTTCGAGCAGTACTTC. Full variable domain (missing parts from reference TRBV15 and TRBJ2-7): DAMVIQNPRYQVTQFGKPVTLSCSQTLNHNVMYWYQQKSSQAPKLLFHYYDKDFNNEADTPDNFQSRRPNTSFCFLDIRSPGLGDTAMYLCATSRETLFEQYFGPGTRLTVT.

The genes are TRBV5-1 and TRBJ1-4, with D possibly being TRBD1 (6 bases). Germline assignment: CDR1 SGHRS and CDR2 YFSETQ. The CDR3 has 16 residues. V gave up 0 bases and J gave up 0 bases, with 9 bases separating them. CDR3 in DNA: TGCGCCAGCAGCTTGGGGCGGACAGCAACTAATGAAAAACTGTTTTTT. Its translation is CASSLGRTATNEKLFF. The entire variable domain, with the rest obtained from reference TRBV5-1 and TRBJ1-4, is as follows: KAGVTQTPRYLIKTRGQQVTLSCSPISGHRSVSWYQQTPGQGLQFLFEYFSETQRNKGNFPGRFSGRQFSNSRSEMNVSTLELGDSALYLCASSLGRTATNEKLFFGSGTQLSVL.

J is TRBJ2-3 and V is TRBV2; tentative D call: TRBD1 (6 bases). The CDR3 consists of 15 residues. Germline CDR1 is SNHLY and CDR2 is FYNNEI. V was trimmed by 1 base and J by 3 bases, leaving 11 bases between them. The CDR3 sequence is CASSEDRVLTDTQYF. Here the CDR3 DNA reads TGTGCCAGCAGTGAAGACAGGGTGCTGACAGATACGCAGTATTTT.

The chain is built from TRBV6-5 and TRBJ1-6; 8 bases are a match to TRBD1. J was trimmed by 7 bases and V by 6 bases; bases with no gene match: 8. The germline V gene encodes CDR1 MNHEY and CDR2 SVGAGI. The CDR3 loop spans 15 amino acids. The CDR3 sequence: CASRPRQGTNSPLHF. The CDR3 nucleotides are TGTGCCAGCAGACCCCGACAGGGGACCAATTCACCCCTCCACTTT.

V usage is TRBV18 and J usage is TRBJ1-5; no clear D gene. The CDR3 has 14 amino acids. The ends were cut back, 2 bases at V and 1 base at J, with 6 bases in the middle. CDR1 is KGHSH and CDR2 is LQKENI in the germline V gene. The CDR3 loop is CASSPTRSNQPQHF. CDR3 nucleotides: TGTGCCAGCTCACCAACGAGGAGCAATCAGCCCCAGCATTTT.

CDR3 nucleotides: TGTGCCAGCAGCTCCGGCGGGACTGACTCCTACGAGCAGTACTTC. Residues: CASSSGGTDSYEQYF. The rearrangement uses TRBV5-5 and TRBJ2-7; possibly TRBD2 for D (6 bases). The CDR3 runs 15 residues. Germline loops: CDR1 SGHKS, CDR2 YYEKEE (reference sequence). V was shortened by 3 bases and J by 0 bases, with 13 bases between the two germline ends.

This chain joins TRBV11-2 and TRBJ2-5; 10 nucleotides match TRBD1. V trimming: 4 bases; J trimming: 5 bases; junction bases outside the gene matches: 13. The V gene's germline CDR1 is SGHAT and CDR2 FQNNGV. The CDR3 sequence is 17 residues long. CDR3 region: CASSSRALGQGPETQYF. The CDR3 DNA reads TGTGCCAGCAGCTCACGCGCCCTGGGACAGGGGCCCGAGACCCAGTACTTC.

This chain links TRBV4-3 with TRBJ2-2; 7 positions agree with TRBD1. Trimming took 7 bases from V and 8 from J; bases not matched to a gene: 10. The CDR3 length is 14 residues. Germline-derived CDR1 and CDR2 are LGHNA and YSLEER. CDR3 in DNA: TGCGCCAGCAATCTTGGACAGGAGAGGGGGGAGCTGTTTTTT. It encodes CASNLGQERGELFF.

The gene calls are TRBV6-5 and TRBJ2-3, with a weak D call TRBD2 (6 bases). Trimming cost V 0 bases and J 3 bases, with 7 bases left between them. Germline lookup yields CDR1 MNHEY and CDR2 SVGAGI. The CDR3 has 14 residues. The CDR3 loop reads CASSYSGGTDTQYF. CDR3 nucleotide sequence: TGTGCCAGCAGTTACTCCGGGGGAACAGATACGCAGTATTTT.

The chain couples TRBV28 to TRBJ2-7, with 7 bases identical to TRBD2. The CDR3 runs to 15 residues. Germline trimming cut 1 base from V and 7 bases from J; bases unmatched to any gene: 10. Germline V gene lookup returns CDR1 MDHEN and CDR2 SYDVKM. The CDR3 is CASSLSGGGSVEQYF. The CDR3, as DNA: TGTGCCAGCAGTTTATCCGGCGGGGGTAGCGTGGAGCAGTACTTC.

This chain uses TRBV4-1 with TRBJ2-2; 7 nucleotides align to TRBD2. The V gene's germline CDR1 is MGHRA and CDR2 YSYEKL. Losses at the gene ends were 1 base for V and 10 bases for J; bases not matched to a gene: 9. This CDR3 region has 15 residues. CDR3 in amino acids: CASSQGQKRGVELFF. CDR3 nucleotide sequence: TGCGCCAGCAGCCAAGGGCAAAAGCGGGGTGTGGAGCTGTTTTTT.

The V gene is TRBV19, the J gene TRBJ2-6, with TRBD2 matching 8 bases. Germline assignment: CDR1 LNHDA and CDR2 SQIVND (reference sequence). Unmatched junction bases numbered 5, after V lost 4 bases and J lost 0 bases. The CDR3 has 17 residues. Written as DNA, the CDR3 is TGTGCCAGTAGTAAGGGCGGGGGGAGCTCTGGGGCCAACGTCCTGACTTTC. Amino acids: CASSKGGGSSGANVLTF.

The J gene is TRBJ2-7, the V gene TRBV28, with TRBD1 matching 7 bases. The CDR3 is 13 residues long. Germline CDR1 and CDR2: MDHEN and SYDVKM. Trimming removed 7 bases from V and 6 bases from J; junction bases left unmatched: 9. The CDR3 DNA sequence: TGTGCCAGCACTACGACAGGGCCCCTCGAGCAGTACTTC. This translates into CASTTTGPLEQYF.